Listed below are T cell receptor beta chains from one sample, sequenced in a study of cytomegalovirus exposure and HLA in healthy donors. The data were produced by immunoSEQ multiplex PCR, yet TCRdb's version contains in-frame clones alone and is incomplete. The sample consists of roughly 200,000 clones, under 85% of them appearing once. The sample was PBMCs. These receptors were obtained from a male donor in good health and CMV-seronegative. CDR3s include the opening cysteine and the closing phenylalanine or tryptophan. D genes are given only for firm matches. Clone size, where shown, is once, few, many, or a class for clones that have expanded.

TRBJ1-5 | . | TRBD1 | TRBV28 | CASRPGTGSQHF | TGTGCCAGCAGACCCGGGACAGGGTCCCAACATTTT
TRBJ2-2 | . | TRBD2 | TRBV27 | CASSQNGLAGGNNTGELFF | TGTGCCAGCAGCCAGAACGGACTAGCGGGAGGTAATAACACCGGGGAGCTGTTTTTT
TRBJ1-5 | . | TRBD1 | TRBV6-1 | CASSEYRGGQPQHF | TGTGCCAGCAGTGAATACAGGGGAGGACAGCCCCAGCATTTT
TRBJ2-3 | . | . | TRBV6-5 | CASSPGGSNTQYF | TGTGCCAGCAGTCCGGGTGGTTCGAATACGCAGTATTTT
TRBJ1-2 | . | TRBD1 | TRBV19 | CASSIPPGGDGYTF | TGTGCCAGTAGTATTCCCCCAGGGGGTGATGGCTACACCTTC
TRBJ2-5 | . | TRBD2 | TRBV28 | CASSPTGLAGRETQYF | TGTGCCAGCAGTCCCACCGGACTAGCGGGACGGGAGACCCAGTACTTC
TRBJ2-7 | . | TRBD1 | TRBV2 | CATTGGTYEQYF | TGTGCTACGACAGGGGGGACCTACGAGCAGTACTTC
TRBJ2-6 | . | . | TRBV9 | CASSVEGQANVLTF | TGTGCCAGCAGCGTAGAGGGACAGGCCAACGTCCTGACTTTC
TRBJ1-2 | . | TRBD1 | TRBV7-3 | CASSARTGGPYGYTF | TGTGCCAGCAGCGCCCGGACAGGGGGCCCCTATGGCTACACCTTC
TRBJ2-2 | . | . | TRBV4-2 | CASSQDQTGELFF | TGTGCCAGCAGCCAAGATCAGACCGGGGAGCTGTTTTTT
TRBJ1-2 | . | . | TRBV6-6 | CASSYSSGALDGYTF | TGTGCCAGCAGTTACTCATCAGGGGCGTTAGACGGCTACACCTTC
TRBJ2-1 | . | . | TRBV6-1 | CASSEVYNEQFF | TGTGCCAGCAGTGAAGTATACAATGAGCAGTTCTTC
TRBJ1-1 | . | . | TRBV6-4 | CASSNMNTEAFF | TGTGCCAGCTCCAACATGAACACTGAAGCTTTCTTT
TRBJ2-7 | . | TRBD2 | TRBV6-5 | CASTGTSGAYEQYF | TGTGCCAGCACTGGGACTAGCGGGGCATACGAGCAGTACTTC
TRBJ2-3 | few | . | TRBV6-5 | CASSRDTTDTQYF | TGTGCCAGCTCTAGGGACACCACAGATACGCAGTATTTT
TRBJ1-1 | . | TRBD1 | TRBV28 | CASYRQGNTEAFF | TGTGCCAGCTACAGACAGGGGAACACTGAAGCTTTCTTT
TRBJ2-3 | . | . | TRBV4-3 | CASSQAGGTEQYF | TGCGCCAGCAGCCAAGCGGGGGGGACAGAGCAGTATTTT
TRBJ1-5 | . | . | TRBV5-6 | CASSLAHRVGQPQHF | TGTGCCAGCAGCTTGGCCCACAGGGTGGGTCAGCCCCAGCATTTT
TRBJ2-4 | . | TRBD2 | TRBV6-5 | CASSRTSGSLNIQYF | TGTGCCAGCAGTCGGACTAGCGGGAGCCTGAACATTCAGTACTTC
TRBJ1-5 | . | . | TRBV6-6 | CASSYLSSGNQPQHF | TGTGCCAGCAGTTACCTTTCATCGGGCAATCAGCCCCAGCATTTT
TRBJ2-1 | . | . | TRBV7-8 | CASSLALRAISYNEQFF | TGTGCCAGCAGCTTAGCCCTTAGAGCGATCTCCTACAATGAGCAGTTCTTC
TRBJ2-1 | . | . | TRBV7-2 | CASSLNWAQEQFF | TGTGCCAGCAGCTTGAACTGGGCGCAGGAGCAGTTCTTC
TRBJ2-3 | once | TRBD2 | TRBV30 | CAWRAGGTDTQYF | TGTGCCTGGAGGGCCGGGGGGACAGATACGCAGTATTTT
TRBJ2-2 | . | . | TRBV6-1 | CASSPSSTGELFF | TGTGCCAGCAGTCCCTCGAGCACCGGGGAGCTGTTTTTT
TRBJ1-1 | few | . | TRBV6-6 | CASSFQEANTEAFF | TGTGCCAGCAGTTTCCAGGAGGCGAACACTGAAGCTTTCTTT
TRBJ1-4 | . | . | TRBV11-2 | CASSLRQQATNEKLFF | TGTGCCAGCAGCTTAAGACAACAAGCAACTAATGAAAAACTGTTTTTT
TRBJ1-5 | . | . | TRBV6-1 | CASSEDRNSNQPQHF | TGTGCCAGCAGTGAAGACAGGAATAGCAATCAGCCCCAGCATTTT
TRBJ1-2 | once | TRBD1 | TRBV6-6 | CASSSGQDNYGYTF | TGTGCCAGCAGTTCGGGACAGGACAACTATGGCTACACCTTC
TRBJ2-2 | . | TRBD2 | TRBV10-3 | CAIRPFSTSGSVGGELFF | TGTGCCATCAGACCCTTCTCGACTAGCGGGTCGGTAGGAGGGGAGCTGTTTTTT
TRBJ2-2 | . | TRBD2 | TRBV9 | CASNREGNGELFF | TGTGCCAGCAACCGGGAGGGGAACGGGGAGCTGTTTTTT
TRBJ2-1 | . | TRBD2 | TRBV7-9 | CASSSTSGLAGGKGEQFF | TGTGCCAGCAGCTCCACCTCGGGACTAGCGGGAGGTAAGGGTGAGCAGTTCTTC
TRBJ2-5 | few | TRBD2 | TRBV4-1 | CASSFSDGGETQYF | TGCGCCAGCAGCTTCTCGGACGGGGGGGAGACCCAGTACTTC
TRBJ2-7 | . | . | TRBV6-1 | CASLPPGGIEYEQYF | TGTGCCAGCCTACCCCCGGGGGGCATAGAGTACGAGCAGTACTTC
TRBJ1-1 | . | . | TRBV27 | CASSLGSTEAFF | TGTGCCAGCAGTTTAGGGAGCACTGAAGCTTTCTTT
TRBJ1-5 | . | . | TRBV2 | CASSEINKLPQHF | TGTGCCAGCAGTGAAATAAACAAATTGCCCCAGCATTTT
TRBJ2-7 | . | . | TRBV29-1 | CSVEDPGSSHEQYF | TGCAGCGTTGAAGATCCCGGGAGTAGCCACGAGCAGTACTTC
TRBJ1-5 | . | . | TRBV6-1 | CASSEALANQPQHF | TGTGCCAGCAGTGAAGCATTGGCCAATCAGCCCCAGCATTTT
TRBJ2-7 | . | . | TRBV5-4 | CASSPRITGAEQYF | TGTGCCAGCAGCCCTCGAATTACCGGAGCGGAGCAGTACTTC
TRBJ2-5 | . | . | TRBV6-5 | CASRRAHQETQYF | TGTGCCAGCAGGCGGGCCCACCAAGAGACCCAGTACTTC
TRBJ2-1 | once | TRBD2 | TRBV11-2 | CASSRPLTSGINEQFF | TGTGCCAGCAGCCGGCCGTTGACTAGCGGCATCAATGAGCAGTTCTTC
TRBJ1-2 | . | . | TRBV6-5 | CASSYSRNGAYGYTF | TGTGCCAGCAGTTACTCGAGGAACGGAGCCTATGGCTACACCTTC
TRBJ2-1 | . | TRBD2 | TRBV7-3 | CASSTSGGPYNEQFF | TGTGCCAGCAGTACTAGCGGGGGGCCTTACAATGAGCAGTTCTTC
TRBJ1-4 | . | TRBD1 | TRBV5-6 | CASSPGQGIHEKLFF | TGTGCCAGCAGTCCGGGACAGGGTATACATGAAAAACTGTTTTTT
TRBJ2-2 | . | TRBD2 | TRBV7-9 | CASSSASGIIPGELFF | TGTGCCAGCAGCTCAGCTAGCGGGATAATCCCCGGGGAGCTGTTTTTT
TRBJ1-6 | . | TRBD1 | TRBV5-1 | CASSDGTGSSYNSPLHF | TGCGCCAGCAGCGACGGGACAGGGAGCTCCTATAATTCACCCCTCCACTTT
TRBJ2-3 | . | TRBD2 | TRBV19 | CASRLAGDQRDTQYF | TGTGCCAGTAGACTAGCGGGAGACCAAAGGGATACGCAGTATTTT
TRBJ2-3 | . | TRBD2 | TRBV10-3 | CAITSGSPDTQYF | TGTGCCATCACTAGCGGGAGTCCAGATACGCAGTATTTT
TRBJ1-1 | . | TRBD1 | TRBV27 | CASSSWTGKNTEAFF | TGTGCCAGCAGTTCCTGGACAGGGAAGAACACTGAAGCTTTCTTT
TRBJ2-3 | few | . | TRBV7-9 | CASSLVLTKLPSTDTQYF | TGTGCCAGCAGCTTAGTTTTGACTAAACTTCCTAGCACAGATACGCAGTATTTT
TRBJ1-1 | . | . | TRBV6-6 | CASSPIKGSEAFF | TGTGCCAGCAGCCCCATTAAAGGGAGTGAAGCTTTCTTT
TRBJ2-2 | . | . | TRBV30 | CAWSPDTGELFF | TGTGCCTGGAGTCCCGACACCGGGGAGCTGTTTTTT
TRBJ2-3 | once | . | TRBV9 | CASSPPGSGASDTQYF | TGTGCCAGCAGCCCCCCGGGCAGCGGCGCGTCAGATACGCAGTATTTT
TRBJ1-2 | . | . | TRBV6-6 | CASSYNRSPVGGYTF | TGTGCCAGCAGTTACAACCGCTCCCCGGTCGGTGGCTACACCTTC
TRBJ1-2 | . | TRBD1 | TRBV19 | CATWGRDSQLNNYGYTF | TGTGCCACCTGGGGCCGGGACAGCCAACTCAATAACTATGGCTACACCTTC